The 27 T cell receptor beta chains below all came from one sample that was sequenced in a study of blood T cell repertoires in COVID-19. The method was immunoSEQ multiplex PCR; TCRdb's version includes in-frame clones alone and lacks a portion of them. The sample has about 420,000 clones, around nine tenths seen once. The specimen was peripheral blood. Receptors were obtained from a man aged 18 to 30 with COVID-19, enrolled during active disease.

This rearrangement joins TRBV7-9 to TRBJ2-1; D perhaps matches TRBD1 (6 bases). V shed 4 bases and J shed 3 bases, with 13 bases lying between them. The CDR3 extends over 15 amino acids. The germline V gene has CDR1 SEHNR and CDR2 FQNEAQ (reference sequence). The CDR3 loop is CASSWGLGNYNEQFF. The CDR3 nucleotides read TGTGCCAGCAGCTGGGGGCTGGGGAACTACAATGAGCAGTTCTTC.

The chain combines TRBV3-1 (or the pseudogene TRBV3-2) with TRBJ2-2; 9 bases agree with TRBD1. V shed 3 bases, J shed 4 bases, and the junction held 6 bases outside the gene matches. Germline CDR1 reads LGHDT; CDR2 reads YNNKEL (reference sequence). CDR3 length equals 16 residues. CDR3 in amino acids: CASSQAGQGATGELFF. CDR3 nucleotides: TGTGCCAGCAGCCAGGCGGGACAGGGAGCCACCGGGGAGCTGTTTTTT.

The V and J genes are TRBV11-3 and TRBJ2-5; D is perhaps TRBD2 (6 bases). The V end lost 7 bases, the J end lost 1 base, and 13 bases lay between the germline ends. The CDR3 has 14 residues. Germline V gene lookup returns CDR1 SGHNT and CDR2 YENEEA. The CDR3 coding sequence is TGTGCCAGCAAAAACGGGGGTAGCCAAGAGACCCAGTACTTC. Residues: CASKNGGSQETQYF.

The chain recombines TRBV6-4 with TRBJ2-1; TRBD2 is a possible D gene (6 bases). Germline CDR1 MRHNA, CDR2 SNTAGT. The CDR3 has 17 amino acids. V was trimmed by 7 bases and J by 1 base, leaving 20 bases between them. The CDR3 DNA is TGTGCCAGCACGGGGCGGAGGCGGGGCAAATCCTACAATGAGCAGTTCTTC. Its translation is CASTGRRRGKSYNEQFF.

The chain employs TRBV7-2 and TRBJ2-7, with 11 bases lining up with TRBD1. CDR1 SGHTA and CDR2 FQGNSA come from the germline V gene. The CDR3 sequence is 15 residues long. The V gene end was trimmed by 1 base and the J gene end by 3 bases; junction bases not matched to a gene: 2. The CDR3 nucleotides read TGTGCCAGCAGCTTAGTCGGGACAGGGGGCTACGAGCAGTACTTC. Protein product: CASSLVGTGGYEQYF. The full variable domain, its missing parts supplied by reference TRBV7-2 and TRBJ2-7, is GAGVSQSPSNKVTEKGKDVELRCDPISGHTALYWYRQSLGQGLEFLIYFQGNSAPDKSGLPSDRFSAERTGGSVSTLTIQRTQQEDSAVYLCASSLVGTGGYEQYFGPGTRLTVT.

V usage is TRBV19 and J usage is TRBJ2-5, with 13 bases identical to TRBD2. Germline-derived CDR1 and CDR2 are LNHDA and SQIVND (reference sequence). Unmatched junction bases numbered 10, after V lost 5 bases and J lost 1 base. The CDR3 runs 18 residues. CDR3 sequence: CASSLGLAGVGGQETQYF. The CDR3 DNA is TGTGCCAGTAGTCTCGGACTAGCGGGAGTAGGGGGCCAAGAGACCCAGTACTTC.

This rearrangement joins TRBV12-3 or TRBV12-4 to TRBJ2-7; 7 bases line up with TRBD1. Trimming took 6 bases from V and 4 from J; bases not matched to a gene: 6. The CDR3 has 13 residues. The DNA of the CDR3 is TGTGCCAGCAGAGAACCGGGACAGTACGAGCAGTACTTC. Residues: CASREPGQYEQYF.

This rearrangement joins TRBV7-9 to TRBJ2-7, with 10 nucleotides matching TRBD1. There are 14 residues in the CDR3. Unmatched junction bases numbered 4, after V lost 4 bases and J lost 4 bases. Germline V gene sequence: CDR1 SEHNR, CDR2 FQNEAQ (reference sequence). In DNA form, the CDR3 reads TGTGCCAGCAGCTCCGGGGACAGGGGTTACGAGCAGTACTTC. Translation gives CASSSGDRGYEQYF.

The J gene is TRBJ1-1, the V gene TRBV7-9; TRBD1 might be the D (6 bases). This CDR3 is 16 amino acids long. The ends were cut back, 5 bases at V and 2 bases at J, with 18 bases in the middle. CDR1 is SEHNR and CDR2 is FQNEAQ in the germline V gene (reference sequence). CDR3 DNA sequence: TGTGCCAGCAGCGACCGTGGGGGCGCGGGCAACACTGAAGCTTTCTTT. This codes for CASSDRGGAGNTEAFF.

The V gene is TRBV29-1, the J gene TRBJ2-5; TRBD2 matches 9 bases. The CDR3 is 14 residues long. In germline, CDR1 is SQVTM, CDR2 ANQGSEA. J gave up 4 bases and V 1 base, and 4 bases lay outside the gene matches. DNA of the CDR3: TGCAGCGTTGAAGGGACTAGCGTAGGAGAGACCCAGTACTTC. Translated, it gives CSVEGTSVGETQYF. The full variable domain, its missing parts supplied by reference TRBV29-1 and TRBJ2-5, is SAVISQKPSRDICQRGTSLTIQCQVDSQVTMMFWYRQQPGQSLTLIATANQGSEATYESGFVIDKFPISRPNLTFSTLTVSNMSPEDSSIYLCSVEGTSVGETQYFGPGTRLLVL.

The CDR3 DNA is TGTGCCAGCAGCCCCAGGCTAGCGGGGCTCTACGAGCAGTACTTC. Residues: CASSPRLAGLYEQYF. This rearrangement joins TRBV7-2 to TRBJ2-7; 9 nucleotides line up with TRBD2. Per the germline V gene, CDR1 is SGHTA and CDR2 is FQGNSA. V was pared by 5 bases and J by 3 bases, with 8 bases of the junction left unmatched. The CDR3 contains 15 residues.

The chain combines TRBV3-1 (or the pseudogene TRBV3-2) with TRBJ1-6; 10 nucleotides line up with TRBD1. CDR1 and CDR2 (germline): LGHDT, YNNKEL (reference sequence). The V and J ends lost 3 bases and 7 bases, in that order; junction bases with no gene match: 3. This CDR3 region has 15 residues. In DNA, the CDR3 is TGTGCCAGCAGCCAGACAGGGGGCGGAAATTCACCCCTCCACTTT. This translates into CASSQTGGGNSPLHF.

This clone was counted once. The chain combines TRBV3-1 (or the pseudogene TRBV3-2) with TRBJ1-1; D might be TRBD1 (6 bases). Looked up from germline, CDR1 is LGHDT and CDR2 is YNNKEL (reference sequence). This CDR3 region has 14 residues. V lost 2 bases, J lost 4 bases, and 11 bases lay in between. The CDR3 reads CASSQQDRLTEAFF. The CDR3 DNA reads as TGTGCCAGCAGCCAACAGGACAGACTCACTGAAGCTTTCTTT.

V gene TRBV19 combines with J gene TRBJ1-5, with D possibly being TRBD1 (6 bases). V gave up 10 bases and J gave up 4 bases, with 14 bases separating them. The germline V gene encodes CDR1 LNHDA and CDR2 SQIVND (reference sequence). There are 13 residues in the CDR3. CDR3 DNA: TGTGCCACCCGAGACAGGAGAAATCAGCCCCAGCATTTT. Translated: CATRDRRNQPQHF.

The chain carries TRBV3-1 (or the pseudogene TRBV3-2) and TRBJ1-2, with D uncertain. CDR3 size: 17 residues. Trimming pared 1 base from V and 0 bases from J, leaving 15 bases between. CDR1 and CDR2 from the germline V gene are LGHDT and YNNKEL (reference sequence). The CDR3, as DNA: TGTGCCAGCAGCCAAGGCCTCCCGACTGCCCCTAACTATGGCTACACCTTC. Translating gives CASSQGLPTAPNYGYTF.

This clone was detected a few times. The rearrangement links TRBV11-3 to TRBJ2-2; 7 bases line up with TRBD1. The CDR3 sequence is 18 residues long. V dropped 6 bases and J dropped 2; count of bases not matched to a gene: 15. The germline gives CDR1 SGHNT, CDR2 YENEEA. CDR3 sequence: CASSRDLWGTENTGELFF. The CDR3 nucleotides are TGTGCCAGCAGTCGCGATTTATGGGGGACAGAAAACACCGGGGAGCTGTTTTTT.

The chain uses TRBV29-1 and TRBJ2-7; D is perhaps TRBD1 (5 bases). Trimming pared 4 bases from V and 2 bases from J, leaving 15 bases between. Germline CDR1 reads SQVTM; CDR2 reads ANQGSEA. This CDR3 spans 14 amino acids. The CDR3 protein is CSVVAATAAYEQYF. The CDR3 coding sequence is TGCAGCGTTGTAGCCGCGACAGCAGCCTACGAGCAGTACTTC.

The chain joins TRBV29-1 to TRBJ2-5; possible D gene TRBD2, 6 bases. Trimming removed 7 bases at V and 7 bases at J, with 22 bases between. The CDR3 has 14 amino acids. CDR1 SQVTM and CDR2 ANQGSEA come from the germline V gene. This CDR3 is CSALSREASWTQYF. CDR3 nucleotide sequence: TGCAGCGCCCTGTCGCGGGAAGCAAGTTGGACCCAGTACTTC. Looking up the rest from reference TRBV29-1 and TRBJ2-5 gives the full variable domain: SAVISQKPSRDICQRGTSLTIQCQVDSQVTMMFWYRQQPGQSLTLIATANQGSEATYESGFVIDKFPISRPNLTFSTLTVSNMSPEDSSIYLCSALSREASWTQYFGPGTRLLVL.

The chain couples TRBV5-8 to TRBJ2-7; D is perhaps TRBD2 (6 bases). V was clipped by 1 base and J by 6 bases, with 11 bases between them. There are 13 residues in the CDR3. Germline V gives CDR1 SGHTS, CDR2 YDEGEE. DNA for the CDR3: TGTGCCAGCAGCTTGTACGGGGGAGGCGAGCAGTACTTC. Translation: CASSLYGGGEQYF.

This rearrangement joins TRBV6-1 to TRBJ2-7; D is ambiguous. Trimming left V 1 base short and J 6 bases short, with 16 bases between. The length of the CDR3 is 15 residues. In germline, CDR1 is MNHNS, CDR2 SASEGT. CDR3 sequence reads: CASSEGIGLAREQYF. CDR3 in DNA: TGTGCCAGCAGTGAAGGGATCGGGTTGGCGCGCGAGCAGTACTTC.

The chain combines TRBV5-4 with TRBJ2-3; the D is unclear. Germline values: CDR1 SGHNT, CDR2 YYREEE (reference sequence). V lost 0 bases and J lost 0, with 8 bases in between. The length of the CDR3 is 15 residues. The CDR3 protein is CASSLDTPSTDTQYF. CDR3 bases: TGTGCCAGCAGCTTGGATACACCGAGCACAGATACGCAGTATTTT.

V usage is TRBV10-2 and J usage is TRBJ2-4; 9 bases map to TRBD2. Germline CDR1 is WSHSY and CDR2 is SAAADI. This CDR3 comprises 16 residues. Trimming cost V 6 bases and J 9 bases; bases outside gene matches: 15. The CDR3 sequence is CASREGPSGVLGIQYF. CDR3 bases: TGCGCCAGCAGGGAGGGGCCTAGCGGGGTTTTAGGCATTCAGTACTTC.

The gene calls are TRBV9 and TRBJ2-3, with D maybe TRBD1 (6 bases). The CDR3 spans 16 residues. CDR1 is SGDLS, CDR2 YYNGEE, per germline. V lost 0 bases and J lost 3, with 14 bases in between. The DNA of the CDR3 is TGTGCCAGCAGCGTAGCCCCTTACAGGGAAACAGATACGCAGTATTTT. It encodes CASSVAPYRETDTQYF.

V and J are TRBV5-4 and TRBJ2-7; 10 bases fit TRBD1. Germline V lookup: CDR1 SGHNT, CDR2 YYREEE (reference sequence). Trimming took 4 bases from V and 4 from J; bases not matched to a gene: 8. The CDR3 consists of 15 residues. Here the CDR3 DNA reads TGTGCCAGCAGCCAGGGGACAGGGGCCCCGTACGAGCAGTACTTC. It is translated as CASSQGTGAPYEQYF.

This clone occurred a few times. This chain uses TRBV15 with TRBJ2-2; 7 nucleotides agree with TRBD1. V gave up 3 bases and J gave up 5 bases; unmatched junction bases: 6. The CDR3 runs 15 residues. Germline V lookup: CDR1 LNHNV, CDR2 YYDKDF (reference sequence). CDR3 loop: CATSRRTGDTGELFF. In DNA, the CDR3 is TGTGCCACCAGCAGGAGGACAGGTGATACCGGGGAGCTGTTTTTT.

DNA of the CDR3: TGTGCCAGCAGTACTTTACAGACAGGGACCTCCTACGAGCAGTACTTC. Amino acid sequence: CASSTLQTGTSYEQYF. The rearrangement joins TRBV6-2 or TRBV6-3 to TRBJ2-7; TRBD1 agrees at 7 bases. Germline assignment: CDR1 MNHEY and CDR2 SVGEGT. Unmatched junction bases numbered 10, after V lost 5 bases and J lost 0 bases. The CDR3 length is 16 residues.

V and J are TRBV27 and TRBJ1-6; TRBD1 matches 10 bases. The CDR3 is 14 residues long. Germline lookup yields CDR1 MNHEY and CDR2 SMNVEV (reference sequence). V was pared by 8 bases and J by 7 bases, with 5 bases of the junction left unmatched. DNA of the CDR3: TGTGCCAGCCACGGGACAGGGGACAATTCACCCCTCCACTTT. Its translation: CASHGTGDNSPLHF.